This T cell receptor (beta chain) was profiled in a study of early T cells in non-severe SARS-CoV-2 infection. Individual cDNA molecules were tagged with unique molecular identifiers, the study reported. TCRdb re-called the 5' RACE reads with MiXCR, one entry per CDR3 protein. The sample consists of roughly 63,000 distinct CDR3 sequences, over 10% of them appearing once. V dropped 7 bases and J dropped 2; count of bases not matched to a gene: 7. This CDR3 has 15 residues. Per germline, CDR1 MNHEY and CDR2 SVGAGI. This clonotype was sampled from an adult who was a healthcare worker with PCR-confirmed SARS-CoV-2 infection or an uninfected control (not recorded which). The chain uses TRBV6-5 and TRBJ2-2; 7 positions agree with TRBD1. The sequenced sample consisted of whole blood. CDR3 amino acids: CASTGTEINTGELFF. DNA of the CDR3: TGTGCCAGCACCGGGACAGAAATTAACACCGGGGAGCTGTTTTTT.